Listed below are T cell receptor beta chains from one sample, sequenced in a study of blood T cell repertoires in COVID-19. TCRdb's table, derived via immunoSEQ multiplex PCR, lists solely in-frame clones and lacks some. The table has around 32,000 clones, 90% seen once. Sequencing was performed on peripheral blood. The receptors were gathered from a man aged 65 to 79 with active or convalescent COVID-19. The CDR3 runs from the conserved cysteine through the conserved F or W. The D gene is left open where the match is weak. Rows may omit the clone size; those that give it use once, few, many or a size class.

V gene	J gene	D gene	clone size	CDR3 protein	CDR3 DNA
TRBV29-1	TRBJ1-1	NA	few	CSVTGQRITEAFF	TGCAGCGTTACCGGACAGAGGATCACTGAAGCTTTCTTT
TRBV18	TRBJ1-1	NA	few	CASSSSRDTEAFF	TGTGCCAGCTCATCCTCGAGGGACACTGAAGCTTTCTTT
TRBV5-1	TRBJ1-1	NA	few	CASSLALSNTEAFF	TGCGCCAGCAGCTTGGCCCTCTCGAACACTGAAGCTTTCTTT
TRBV5-4	TRBJ1-4	TRBD1	NA	CASSPGDRDEKLFF	TGTGCCAGCAGCCCCGGGGACAGGGATGAAAAACTGTTTTTT
TRBV15	TRBJ2-4	NA	NA	CATSRAGSAKNIQYF	TGTGCCACCAGCAGAGCGGGGTCAGCCAAAAACATTCAGTACTTC
TRBV2	TRBJ2-7	NA	once	CASSEAGRAYEQYF	TGTGCCAGCAGTGAAGCGGGCAGGGCCTACGAGCAGTACTTC
TRBV4-1	TRBJ1-2	NA	NA	CASSLLSGRANYGYTF	TGCGCCAGCAGCCTCCTGAGTGGCAGGGCGAACTATGGCTACACCTTC
TRBV6-6	TRBJ1-1	TRBD1	NA	CASSPMRQGSLNTEAFF	TGTGCCAGCAGTCCCATGAGACAGGGGAGCCTCAACACTGAAGCTTTCTTT
TRBV4-1	TRBJ1-6	NA	NA	CASSLSEGDYGSYNSPLHF	TGCGCCAGCAGCCTCTCCGAGGGGGATTATGGCTCCTATAATTCACCCCTCCACTTT
TRBV28	TRBJ2-7	TRBD2	NA	CATLLAGGVYEQYF	TGTGCCACCCTGCTAGCGGGAGGGGTCTACGAGCAGTACTTC
TRBV9	TRBJ1-1	NA	NA	CASSKGGGNTEAFF	TGTGCCAGCAGCAAAGGTGGCGGGAACACTGAAGCTTTCTTT
TRBV5-4	TRBJ1-3	TRBD1	NA	CASSSARDRGPGNTIYF	TGTGCCAGCAGCTCCGCCCGGGACAGGGGGCCTGGAAACACCATATATTTT
TRBV19	TRBJ1-5	NA	NA	CASIIRGVSNQPQHF	TGTGCCAGTATAATACGGGGGGTTTCCAATCAGCCCCAGCATTTT
TRBV5-1	TRBJ2-1	TRBD1	NA	CASSPRQGGNEQFF	TGCGCCAGCAGCCCAAGACAGGGGGGGAATGAGCAGTTCTTC
TRBV6-5	TRBJ1-1	NA	NA	CASSETEANTEAFF	TGTGCCAGCAGCGAGACGGAGGCTAACACTGAAGCTTTCTTT
TRBV2	TRBJ1-5	NA	NA	CASSILTGLSNQPQHF	TGTGCCAGCAGTATACTGACAGGTCTTAGCAATCAGCCCCAGCATTTT
TRBV19	TRBJ2-7	TRBD1	NA	CASRRDSFDEQYF	TGTGCCAGTAGACGGGACAGCTTCGACGAGCAGTACTTC
TRBV5-4	TRBJ1-2	NA	NA	CASSFWSGTGARGGYTF	TGTGCCAGCAGCTTTTGGAGCGGGACGGGCGCACGGGGTGGCTACACCTTC
TRBV14	TRBJ2-7	TRBD2	NA	CASSQGLAGYEQYF	TGTGCCAGCAGCCAAGGCCTAGCGGGATACGAGCAGTACTTC
TRBV18	TRBJ2-1	TRBD2	NA	CASSPTSGGANEQFF	TGTGCCAGCTCACCAACTAGCGGGGGGGCCAATGAGCAGTTCTTC
TRBV2	TRBJ1-4	TRBD1	NA	CASRDRGEKLFF	TGTGCCAGCAGGGACAGGGGCGAAAAACTGTTTTTT
TRBV28	TRBJ2-1	NA	few	CASSPYNEQFF	TGTGCCAGCAGTCCGTACAATGAGCAGTTCTTC
TRBV5-8	TRBJ2-7	NA	NA	CASRKSGSYEQYF	TGTGCCAGCCGAAAGAGCGGGTCCTACGAGCAGTACTTC
TRBV6-5	TRBJ2-7	TRBD2	NA	CASRLAGTYEQYF	TGTGCCAGTCGACTAGCGGGAACCTACGAGCAGTACTTC
TRBV11-2	TRBJ2-5	TRBD2	NA	CASSFGLAGGSRETQYF	TGTGCCAGCAGCTTCGGGTTAGCGGGAGGTTCACGGGAGACCCAGTACTTC
TRBV5-1	TRBJ1-4	NA	NA	CASSLTGSNEKLFF	TGCGCCAGCAGCTTGACAGGGTCTAATGAAAAACTGTTTTTT
TRBV2	TRBJ2-2	NA	NA	CASSSGMGNTGELFF	TGTGCCAGCAGTTCCGGGATGGGGAACACCGGGGAGCTGTTTTTT
TRBV7-2	TRBJ1-1	NA	once	CASSPHDMRDTEAFF	TGTGCCAGCAGCCCCCACGACATGAGAGACACTGAAGCTTTCTTT
TRBV7-9	TRBJ1-4	TRBD1	NA	CASSLGGQGNEKLFF	TGTGCCAGCAGCTTAGGTGGACAGGGGAATGAAAAACTGTTTTTT
TRBV30	TRBJ1-3	TRBD1	few	CAYGQGPGNTIYF	TGTGCCTATGGACAGGGGCCAGGAAACACCATATATTTT
TRBV19	TRBJ2-7	TRBD1	NA	CASSSGTGYEQYF	TGTGCCAGTAGTAGCGGGACAGGCTACGAGCAGTACTTC
TRBV7-2	TRBJ1-2	NA	NA	CASSLVAPAPTYGYTF	TGTGCCAGCAGCTTAGTAGCCCCCGCACCAACCTATGGCTACACCTTC
TRBV5-1	TRBJ2-3	TRBD1	NA	CASSLPGQGRDTQYF	TGCGCCAGCAGTTTACCGGGACAGGGGAGAGATACGCAGTATTTT
TRBV7-2	TRBJ2-5	TRBD1	NA	CASSLDRQKETQYF	TGTGCCAGCAGCCTGGACAGGCAGAAAGAGACCCAGTACTTC
TRBV9	TRBJ2-1	TRBD2	NA	CASSVSGTSVEQFF	TGTGCCAGCAGCGTCTCCGGGACTAGCGTTGAGCAGTTCTTC
TRBV19	TRBJ1-1	NA	NA	CASSPYDRTTEAFF	TGTGCCAGTAGTCCCTACGACAGAACAACTGAAGCTTTCTTT
TRBV5-3	TRBJ2-7	TRBD2	NA	CARSFGASGSYEQYF	TGTGCCAGAAGCTTTGGTGCTAGCGGATCCTACGAGCAGTACTTC